The 32 T cell receptor beta chains in this list originate from one sample, sequenced in a study of cytomegalovirus exposure and HLA in healthy donors. PCR was performed using 60 Vbeta and 13 Jbeta primers. TCRdb's table, derived via immunoSEQ multiplex PCR, lists solely in-frame clones and lacks some. The top ten clones hold around 3.2% of a sample with tens of thousands of clones, less than 80% of them seen once. The sequenced material came from PBMCs. These receptors came from a middle-aged woman in good health and CMV-seronegative.

This chain joins TRBV9 and TRBJ1-4; TRBD1 might be the D (5 bases). Germline V gene sequence: CDR1 SGDLS, CDR2 YYNGEE. The V gene lost 2 bases and the J gene lost 8 bases, with 13 bases spanning the gap. CDR3 length: 14 residues. The CDR3 sequence: CASSVSQGSEKLFF. CDR3 nucleotides: TGTGCCAGCAGCGTTTCTCAGGGATCGGAAAAACTGTTTTTT.

The genes are TRBV28 and TRBJ2-5; no definite D call. TRBJ2-7 explains the end of the DNA better; the J call may be wrong. Germline-derived CDR1 and CDR2 are MDHEN and SYDVKM. The CDR3 is 12 amino acids. In DNA form, the CDR3 reads TGTGCCAGCAGTCTGGACTCCTACGAGCAGTACTTC. This sequence encodes CASSLDSYEQYF.

The chain recombines TRBV19 with TRBJ2-2, with a tentative D call TRBD2 (6 bases). The CDR3 has 15 amino acids. The V end lost 3 bases, the J end lost 0 bases, and 8 bases lay between the germline ends. CDR1 is LNHDA and CDR2 is SQIVND in the germline V gene (reference sequence). Here the CDR3 reads CASSIAGTNTGELFF. CDR3 DNA: TGTGCCAGTAGTATCGCGGGAACGAACACCGGGGAGCTGTTTTTT.

V gene TRBV7-3 combines with J gene TRBJ2-2; tentative D call: TRBD2 (6 bases). CDR1 SGHTA and CDR2 FQGTGA come from the germline V gene. With 0 bases removed from V and 5 bases from J, the gap between germline ends came to 13 bases. The CDR3 spans 16 residues. In nucleotides, the CDR3 is TGTGCCAGCAGCTTAACTCGGGGGAAGGGGACCGGGGAGCTGTTTTTT. As protein: CASSLTRGKGTGELFF.

The chain links TRBV9 to TRBJ2-7; TRBD2 is a possible D gene (6 bases). CDR3 length: 14 amino acids. V lost 3 bases to trimming and J lost 3 bases, with 13 bases between them. The germline CDR1 and CDR2 sequences are SGDLS and YYNGEE. The CDR3 DNA reads as TGTGCCAGCAGCGCTACGGGACTCAACTACGAGCAGTACTTC. This codes for CASSATGLNYEQYF.

The chain links TRBV6-4 to TRBJ2-1, with D perhaps matching TRBD1 (6 bases). V shed 6 bases and J shed 6 bases, with 12 bases lying between them. The CDR3 extends over 13 amino acids. Germline-derived CDR1 and CDR2 are MRHNA and SNTAGT. The CDR3 here is CASSQGPFNEQFF. The DNA for the CDR3 is TGTGCCAGCAGCCAGGGGCCATTCAATGAGCAGTTCTTC.

The CDR3 here is CASTSPGAYGYTF. The CDR3 coding sequence is TGTGCCAGCACCTCACCAGGGGCATATGGCTACACCTTC. The chain recombines TRBV28 with TRBJ1-2, with a tentative D call TRBD1 (6 bases). Germline V lookup: CDR1 MDHEN, CDR2 SYDVKM. The CDR3 covers 13 residues. V lost 7 bases and J 5 bases, leaving 14 bases between the germline ends.

This clone occurred once. The V call is TRBV4-1, the J call TRBJ2-1; D may be TRBD2 (6 bases). CDR3 length: 11 amino acids. The V end lost 0 bases, the J end lost 12 bases, and 6 bases lay between the germline ends. Per the germline V gene, CDR1 is MGHRA and CDR2 is YSYEKL. CDR3 amino acids: CASSQEGLQFF. Here the CDR3 DNA reads TGCGCCAGCAGCCAAGAGGGACTGCAGTTCTTC.

The chain recombines TRBV21-1 with TRBJ2-1; the D call of TRBD2 is as the table states it, not checked on the DNA. TRBV21-1 is a listed pseudogene. The CDR3 extends over 15 amino acids. CDR3 loop: CASSKDEREGNEQFF. Here the CDR3 DNA reads TGTGCCAGCAGCAAAGATGAGCGGGAGGGCAATGAGCAGTTCTTC.

This chain uses TRBV7-9 with TRBJ2-7; weak D call: TRBD2 (5 bases). V shed 6 bases and J shed 1 base, with 16 bases lying between them. Germline lookup yields CDR1 SEHNR and CDR2 FQNEAQ (reference sequence). This CDR3 region has 15 residues. CDR3 nucleotide sequence: TGTGCCAGCAGATCACACGGGGTACGGTCCTACGAGCAGTACTTC. Its protein product is CASRSHGVRSYEQYF. The full variable domain, its missing parts supplied by reference TRBV7-9 and TRBJ2-7, is DTGVSQNPRHKITKRGQNVTFRCDPISEHNRLYWYRQTLGQGPEFLTYFQNEAQLEKSRLLSDRFSAERPKGSFSTLEIQRTEQGDSAMYLCASRSHGVRSYEQYFGPGTRLTVT.

The chain joins TRBV15 to TRBJ1-1; D not certain. This CDR3 comprises 12 residues. Germline V gene sequence: CDR1 LNHNV, CDR2 YYDKDF (reference sequence). Trimming left V 0 bases short and J 6 bases short, with 5 bases between. The CDR3 DNA reads as TGTGCCACCAGCAGAGAGTCCGCTGAAGCTTTCTTT. Translation: CATSRESAEAFF.

V and J are TRBV6-6 and TRBJ2-3; TRBD1 is a possible D gene (5 bases). This CDR3 has 16 residues. V was trimmed by 7 bases and J by 2 bases, leaving 19 bases between them. Germline CDR1 reads MNHNY; CDR2 reads SVGAGI (reference sequence). CDR3 sequence: CASKAPRQPYTDTQYF. The CDR3 DNA is TGTGCCAGCAAGGCGCCTCGACAGCCGTACACAGATACGCAGTATTTT.

This clone was found once. DNA of the CDR3: TGTGCCAGCACCACTCCACAGGGCGAGACAGATACGCAGTATTTT. Its protein product is CASTTPQGETDTQYF. J is TRBJ2-3 and V is TRBV28, with D perhaps TRBD1 (6 bases). The ends were cut back, 7 bases at V and 3 bases at J, with 17 bases in the middle. The germline gives CDR1 MDHEN, CDR2 SYDVKM. This CDR3 contains 15 residues.

The J gene is TRBJ2-2, the V gene TRBV23-1; a weak D match, TRBD1 (5 bases). TRBV23-1 is marked as an open reading frame, function uncertain. Trimming cost V 7 bases and J 1 base, with 16 bases left between them. The CDR3 runs 16 residues. DNA for the CDR3: TGCGCCAGCACCCCAAGTCGGCAGGGGAACACCGGGGAGCTGTTTTTT. It translates to CASTPSRQGNTGELFF.

The chain uses TRBV27 and TRBJ2-5, with 10 bases identical to TRBD2. V shed 4 bases and J 4 bases; nucleotides not matched to a gene: 6. Germline V gives CDR1 MNHEY, CDR2 SMNVEV (reference sequence). The CDR3 loop spans 15 amino acids. CDR3 sequence (DNA): TGTGCCAGCAGTTCCCTAGCGGGAGTACGAGAGACCCAGTACTTC. Translating gives CASSSLAGVRETQYF.

This clone was recorded once. The genes are TRBV7-9 and TRBJ2-1; 13 bases map to TRBD2. Germline lookup yields CDR1 SEHNR and CDR2 FQNEAQ (reference sequence). The CDR3 loop spans 17 amino acids. Unmatched junction bases numbered 8, after V lost 3 bases and J lost 6 bases. As DNA, the CDR3 is TGTGCCAGCAGCTTTAAAGGGGGACTAGCGGGAATCAATGAGCAGTTCTTC. Its protein product is CASSFKGGLAGINEQFF. Based on the CDR3 plus reference TRBV7-9 and TRBJ2-1, the full variable domain is DTGVSQNPRHKITKRGQNVTFRCDPISEHNRLYWYRQTLGQGPEFLTYFQNEAQLEKSRLLSDRFSAERPKGSFSTLEIQRTEQGDSAMYLCASSFKGGLAGINEQFFGPGTRLTVL.

This CDR3 is CASSLTQETQYF. The CDR3 nucleotides read TGTGCCAGCAGCTTGACTCAAGAGACCCAGTACTTC. This rearrangement joins TRBV7-2 to TRBJ2-5; no reliable D call. The CDR3 covers 12 residues. V was cut by 3 bases and J by 2 bases, with 4 bases left in between. Germline-derived CDR1 and CDR2 are SGHTA and FQGNSA.

The chain combines TRBV9 with TRBJ1-4, with D perhaps TRBD1 (5 bases). This CDR3 region has 14 residues. Trimming took off 5 bases at V and 6 bases at J, with 14 bases between the two ends. Germline CDR1 is SGDLS and CDR2 is YYNGEE. The CDR3 DNA is TGTGCCAGCAGTGGGACGGGGGGAGATGAAAAACTGTTTTTT. Its protein product is CASSGTGGDEKLFF.

This clone was observed a handful of times. This chain links TRBV7-9 with TRBJ1-4, with D tentatively TRBD1 (6 bases). The CDR3 length is 14 residues. Deletions cut 5 bases from V and 3 bases from J, with 10 bases between. Per the germline V gene, CDR1 is SEHNR and CDR2 is FQNEAQ (reference sequence). In DNA form, the CDR3 reads TGTGCCAGCAGCCCGGGACACTCTAATGAAAAACTGTTTTTT. Translated: CASSPGHSNEKLFF.

The chain links TRBV19 to TRBJ1-5, with 7 bases that match TRBD1. Germline V gene data show CDR1 as LNHDA and CDR2 as SQIVND (reference sequence). This CDR3 spans 18 amino acids. Germline trimming cut 6 bases from V and 2 bases from J; bases unmatched to any gene: 16. CDR3 sequence: CASRRTGVGSLGNQPQHF. For the CDR3, the DNA is TGTGCCAGTAGACGGACAGGAGTGGGGAGCTTGGGCAATCAGCCCCAGCATTTT.

V gene TRBV19 combines with J gene TRBJ1-2; 7 bases line up with TRBD1. There are 14 residues in the CDR3. Germline V gene lookup returns CDR1 LNHDA and CDR2 SQIVND (reference sequence). The J segment lost 7 bases and the V segment lost 7 bases, leaving 12 bases of the junction unmatched. The CDR3, as DNA: TGTGCCAGTATACAGAAAGGGGGCTTACGTGGCTACACCTTC. Translated: CASIQKGGLRGYTF.

The chain is built from TRBV9 and TRBJ2-7, with a weak D call TRBD2 (7 bases). Trimming removed 4 bases from V and 2 bases from J, with 16 bases in between. The CDR3 covers 15 residues. Germline CDR1 SGDLS, CDR2 YYNGEE. CDR3 sequence: CASSLTGEGAYEQYF. The CDR3 DNA reads as TGTGCCAGCAGCCTAACCGGGGAGGGGGCCTACGAGCAGTACTTC.

The chain couples TRBV28 to TRBJ2-3; D might be TRBD2 (5 bases). The CDR3 is 15 amino acids. Germline-derived CDR1 and CDR2 are MDHEN and SYDVKM. Trimming left V 5 bases short and J 1 base short, with 13 bases between. The DNA for the CDR3 is TGTGCCAGCAGTCCAGAAGGAGGTGGCACAGATACGCAGTATTTT. Protein: CASSPEGGGTDTQYF.

The genes are TRBV10-3 and TRBJ2-7, with 13 bases aligning to TRBD2. The CDR3 covers 17 residues. Trimming removed 0 bases from V and 3 bases from J; junction bases left unmatched: 5. CDR1 is ENHRY and CDR2 is SYGVKD in the germline V gene. The DNA for the CDR3 is TGTGCCATCAGTGAGTCCATTGGGACTAGCGGGATCTACGAGCAGTACTTC. This gives the protein CAISESIGTSGIYEQYF.

This chain links TRBV27 with TRBJ2-5, with D possibly matching TRBD2 (6 bases). Trimming removed 2 bases from V and 5 bases from J, with 15 bases in between. The CDR3 loop spans 15 amino acids. Germline V CDR1 and CDR2: MNHEY, SMNVEV (reference sequence). The CDR3 sequence is CASSLGRGRRETQYF. The CDR3 DNA is TGTGCCAGCAGTTTAGGTCGGGGGAGGCGGGAGACCCAGTACTTC.

The chain couples TRBV5-6 to TRBJ1-1, with TRBD1 as a possible D gene (6 bases). This CDR3 comprises 14 residues. Per germline, CDR1 SGHDT and CDR2 YYEEEE. Trimming stripped 0 bases from V and 5 bases from J, with 11 bases between. The CDR3 spells CASSLAGVGTEAFF. The CDR3 nucleotides are TGTGCCAGCAGCTTGGCAGGGGTGGGGACTGAAGCTTTCTTT.

The chain is built from TRBV7-9 and TRBJ1-1; possible D gene TRBD1, 6 bases. Trimming left V 1 base short and J 8 bases short, with 17 bases between. Per the germline V gene, CDR1 is SEHNR and CDR2 is FQNEAQ (reference sequence). The length of the CDR3 is 15 residues. The CDR3 sequence is CASSLEGDTLVEAFF. CDR3 sequence (DNA): TGTGCCAGCAGCTTAGAGGGGGACACCCTGGTAGAAGCTTTCTTT.

V usage is TRBV6-6 and J usage is TRBJ2-2; D gene uncertain. There are 15 residues in the CDR3. Germline V gene sequence: CDR1 MNHNY, CDR2 SVGAGI (reference sequence). With 0 bases removed from V and 4 bases from J, the gap between germline ends came to 9 bases. DNA for the CDR3: TGTGCCAGCAGTTACTCGAGCCGGAGCACCGGGGAGCTGTTTTTT. Residues: CASSYSSRSTGELFF.

The chain uses TRBV25-1 and TRBJ1-6; TRBD1 might be the D (5 bases). CDR1 MGHDK and CDR2 SYGVNS come from the germline V gene. CDR3 size: 15 residues. V was clipped by 0 bases and J by 9 bases, with 12 bases between them. The CDR3 loop is CASSEYQGAGSPLHF. The CDR3 nucleotides read TGTGCCAGCAGTGAATATCAAGGGGCAGGTTCACCCCTCCACTTT.

CDR3 in DNA: TGTGCCAGCAGCCTCCCCAGGGGGACTAATGAAAAACTGTTTTTT. It yields the protein CASSLPRGTNEKLFF. The V and J genes are TRBV4-2 and TRBJ1-4, with 7 nucleotides matching TRBD1. Per the germline V gene, CDR1 is LGHNA and CDR2 is YNFKEQ. The CDR3 loop spans 15 amino acids. The trim removed 4 bases at V and 2 bases at J, leaving 4 bases unmatched.

The chain carries TRBV4-1 and TRBJ1-2; D is possibly TRBD1 (5 bases). Germline assignment: CDR1 MGHRA and CDR2 YSYEKL. This CDR3 spans 14 amino acids. The V end was cut by 4 bases, the J end by 8 bases, with 17 bases between. CDR3 sequence reads: CASSPSGGGGGYTF. CDR3 coding DNA: TGCGCCAGCAGCCCCTCCGGCGGGGGGGGAGGCTACACCTTC.

This clone has a single count. The CDR3 DNA reads as TGTGCCAGCAGTTCCCCCCGGACAGGCAATCAGCCCCAGCATTTT. It codes for CASSSPRTGNQPQHF. J is TRBJ1-5 and V is TRBV28, with D possibly being TRBD1 (6 bases). Trimming cost V 4 bases and J 2 bases, with 12 bases left between them. Germline loops: CDR1 MDHEN, CDR2 SYDVKM. CDR3 length equals 15 residues.